The 17 T cell receptor beta chains below all came from one sample that was sequenced in a study of blood T cell repertoires in COVID-19. Repertoires were generated with immunoSEQ multiplex PCR, while TCRdb's copy carries only in-frame clones and drops some. The sample has over 85,000 clones; approximately 90% are singletons. The specimen was peripheral blood. The receptor source for this set is a male donor with acute or convalescent COVID-19.

The chain links TRBV18 to TRBJ2-7; 12 nucleotides agree with TRBD1. CDR1 is KGHSH and CDR2 is LQKENI in the germline V gene. The CDR3 is made up of 16 amino acids. Trimming removed 1 base from V and 2 bases from J; junction bases left unmatched: 3. CDR3 sequence reads: CASSPLGTGGAYEQYF. The CDR3 DNA reads TGTGCCAGCTCACCACTCGGGACAGGGGGCGCCTACGAGCAGTACTTC.

The chain is built from TRBV5-1 and TRBJ1-4; D not resolved. Germline assignment: CDR1 SGHRS and CDR2 YFSETQ. This CDR3 contains 14 residues. The V end lost 2 bases, the J end lost 7 bases, and 12 bases lay between the germline ends. The CDR3 DNA reads as TGCGCCAGCAGCTTTGGTCGCAGTGGTGAAAAACTGTTTTTT. The encoded protein is CASSFGRSGEKLFF.

This clone has more than one count but fewer than ten. The rearrangement uses TRBV12-5 and TRBJ1-1; D might be TRBD1 (6 bases). The germline V and J ends were trimmed by 0 bases and 8 bases, with 7 bases remaining between them. The CDR3 has 12 amino acids. CDR1 and CDR2 (germline): LGHNT, FRNRAP. The CDR3 reads CASGLVTGEAFF. CDR3 nucleotides: TGTGCTAGTGGTTTGGTTACAGGGGAAGCTTTCTTT.

J is TRBJ1-2 and V is TRBV6-5; possibly TRBD1 for D (6 bases). The CDR3 length is 15 residues. CDR1 and CDR2 (germline): MNHEY, SVGAGI. V was shortened by 5 bases and J by 6 bases, with 19 bases between the two germline ends. The CDR3 sequence: CASSPFTGSSDGYTF. CDR3 coding DNA: TGTGCCAGCAGTCCCTTCACAGGGTCGAGTGATGGCTACACCTTC.

A single count supports this clone. The V call is TRBV5-1, the J call TRBJ2-5; TRBD1 might be the D (5 bases). V dropped 1 base and J dropped 4 bases, with 14 bases sitting between them. Germline V gives CDR1 SGHRS, CDR2 YFSETQ. The CDR3 runs 15 residues. CDR3 bases: TGCGCCAGCAGCTTGAGCCAGGGATTGGGAGAGACCCAGTACTTC. Protein sequence: CASSLSQGLGETQYF.

The chain couples TRBV2 to TRBJ2-1; a possible D gene is TRBD2 (6 bases). V gave up 10 bases and J gave up 7 bases, with 17 bases separating them. There are 13 residues in the CDR3. The germline CDR1 and CDR2 sequences are SNHLY and FYNNEI. This CDR3 is CAITPGLANEQFF. The CDR3 nucleotides read TGTGCCATAACTCCGGGACTGGCGAATGAGCAGTTCTTC.

The chain carries TRBV28 and TRBJ2-5; 16 nucleotides match TRBD2. Germline V CDR1 and CDR2: MDHEN, SYDVKM. J was trimmed by 5 bases and V by 6 bases; bases with no gene match: 6. The CDR3 runs to 16 residues. The CDR3 is CASSGTSGGAWETQYF. The CDR3 DNA follows: TGTGCCAGCAGCGGGACTAGCGGGGGGGCCTGGGAGACCCAGTACTTC.

The chain links TRBV18 to TRBJ1-3; D is perhaps TRBD1 (6 bases). Trimming took off 6 bases at V and 1 base at J, with 13 bases between the two ends. The CDR3 contains 15 residues. Germline V lookup: CDR1 KGHSH, CDR2 LQKENI. DNA of the CDR3: TGTGCCAGCTCCCCCCGGACAGTTTCTGGAAACACCATATATTTT. Encoded protein: CASSPRTVSGNTIYF. Full variable domain (remainder filled in from reference TRBV18 and TRBJ1-3): NAGVMQNPRHLVRRRGQEARLRCSPMKGHSHVYWYRQLPEEGLKFMVYLQKENIIDESGMPKERFSAEFPKEGPSILRIQQVVRGDSAAYFCASSPRTVSGNTIYFGEGSWLTVV.

CDR3 coding DNA: TGTGCCACCCAAACTACAGGGGGAGATACGCAGTATTTT. It translates to CATQTTGGDTQYF. The chain uses TRBV5-4 and TRBJ2-3, with 8 bases identical to TRBD1. V shed 9 bases and J 5 bases; nucleotides not matched to a gene: 8. The CDR3 totals 13 residues. Germline V gene sequence: CDR1 SGHNT, CDR2 YYREEE (reference sequence).

This clone was detected only once. This sequence joins TRBV19 and TRBJ1-1; D gene unclear. V lost 0 bases to trimming and J lost 4 bases, with 12 bases between them. The CDR3 has 15 amino acids. The V gene's germline CDR1 is LNHDA and CDR2 SQIVND (reference sequence). CDR3 bases: TGTGCCAGTAGTATAGACCCCACTAGGCGCACTGAAGCTTTCTTT. Its protein is CASSIDPTRRTEAFF.

The rearrangement links TRBV19 to TRBJ2-6; D not resolved. V was clipped by 1 base and J by 0 bases, with 4 bases between them. CDR3 length equals 15 residues. From germline, CDR1 is LNHDA and CDR2 SQIVND (reference sequence). Here the CDR3 reads CASSIGSSGANVLTF. In DNA form, the CDR3 reads TGTGCCAGTAGTATAGGGAGCTCTGGGGCCAACGTCCTGACTTTC. The entire variable domain, with the rest obtained from reference TRBV19 and TRBJ2-6, is as follows: DGGITQSPKYLFRKEGQNVTLSCEQNLNHDAMYWYRQDPGQGLRLIYYSQIVNDFQKGDIAEGYSVSREKKESFPLTVTSAQKNPTAFYLCASSIGSSGANVLTFGAGSRLTVL.

The rearrangement joins TRBV29-1 to TRBJ1-2; D gene ambiguous. Germline lookup yields CDR1 SQVTM and CDR2 ANQGSEA. CDR3 length: 11 residues. Trimming took off 8 bases at V and 3 bases at J, with 10 bases between the two ends. The CDR3 region has the DNA TGCAGCCTAGGATCGGACTATGGCTACACCTTC. Translation: CSLGSDYGYTF.

The rearrangement joins TRBV2 to TRBJ1-1; possibly TRBD1 for D (6 bases). V lost 8 bases and J lost 6, with 16 bases in between. Germline CDR1 SNHLY, CDR2 FYNNEI. This CDR3 spans 13 amino acids. The CDR3 spells CASGNRALPEAFF. The CDR3 coding sequence is TGTGCCAGCGGGAACAGGGCATTGCCTGAAGCTTTCTTT.

The chain employs TRBV11-2 and TRBJ2-5, with a possible D match to TRBD2 (6 bases). CDR1 and CDR2 (germline): SGHAT, FQNNGV. The CDR3 length is 15 residues. Trimming cost V 1 base and J 4 bases, with 13 bases left between them. The CDR3 nucleotides are TGTGCCAGCAGCTTAGCCACGACTAGTGGAGAGACCCAGTACTTC. Protein: CASSLATTSGETQYF.

J is TRBJ2-3 and V is TRBV6-5; D remains unclear. The CDR3 loop spans 13 amino acids. Trimming pared 2 bases from V and 2 bases from J, leaving 5 bases between. Germline V gene lookup returns CDR1 MNHEY and CDR2 SVGAGI. The CDR3 bases are TGTGCCAGCAGTTACGTGGCCACAGATACGCAGTATTTT. Translated: CASSYVATDTQYF.

The V gene is TRBV4-2, the J gene TRBJ2-3; 9 bases are a match to TRBD2. V gave up 2 bases and J gave up 2 bases; unmatched junction bases: 5. The germline gives CDR1 LGHNA, CDR2 YNFKEQ. The CDR3 covers 16 residues. The CDR3 sequence is CASSQSQRGVTDTQYF. Here the CDR3 DNA reads TGTGCCAGCAGCCAATCGCAGCGGGGGGTCACAGATACGCAGTATTTT.

The chain has TRBV2 and TRBJ2-1; 9 nucleotides align to TRBD1. Germline trimming cut 1 base from V and 8 bases from J; bases unmatched to any gene: 3. Looked up from germline, CDR1 is SNHLY and CDR2 is FYNNEI. There are 14 residues in the CDR3. CDR3 DNA sequence: TGTGCCAGCAGTGAAGGTACAGGGGGCCATGAGCAGTTCTTC. Residues: CASSEGTGGHEQFF.